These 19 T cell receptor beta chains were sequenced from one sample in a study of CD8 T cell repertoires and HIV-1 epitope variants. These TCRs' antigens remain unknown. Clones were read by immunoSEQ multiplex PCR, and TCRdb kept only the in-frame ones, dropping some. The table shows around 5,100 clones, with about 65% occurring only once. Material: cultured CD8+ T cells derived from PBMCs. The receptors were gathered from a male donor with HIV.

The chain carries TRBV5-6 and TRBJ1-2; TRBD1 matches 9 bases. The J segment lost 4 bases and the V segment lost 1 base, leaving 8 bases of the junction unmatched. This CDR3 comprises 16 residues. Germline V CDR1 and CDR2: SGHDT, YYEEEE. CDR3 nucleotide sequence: TGTGCCAGCAGCTTGAAGGAGGGACAGGGTATCTATGGCTACACCTTC. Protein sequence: CASSLKEGQGIYGYTF.

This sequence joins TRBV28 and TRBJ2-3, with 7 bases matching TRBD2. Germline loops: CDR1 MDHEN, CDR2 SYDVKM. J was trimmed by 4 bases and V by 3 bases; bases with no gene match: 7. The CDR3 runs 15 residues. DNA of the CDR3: TGTGCCAGCAGTTTGGGGGGGGTATTTGCAGATACGCAGTATTTT. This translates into CASSLGGVFADTQYF.

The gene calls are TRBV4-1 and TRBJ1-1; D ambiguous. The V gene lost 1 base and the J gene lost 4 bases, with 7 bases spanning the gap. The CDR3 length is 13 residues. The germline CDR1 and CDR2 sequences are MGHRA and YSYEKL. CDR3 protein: CASSQGGSTEAFF. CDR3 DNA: TGCGCCAGCAGCCAAGGAGGGAGCACTGAAGCTTTCTTT.

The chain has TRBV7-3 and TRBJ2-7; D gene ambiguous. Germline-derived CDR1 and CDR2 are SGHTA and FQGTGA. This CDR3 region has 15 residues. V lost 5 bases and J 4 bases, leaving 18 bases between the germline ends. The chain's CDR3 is CASSPRPATLYEQYF. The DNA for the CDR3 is TGTGCCAGCAGCCCCCGCCCGGCTACCCTATACGAGCAGTACTTC. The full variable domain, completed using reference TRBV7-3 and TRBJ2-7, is GAGVSQTPSNKVTEKGKYVELRCDPISGHTALYWYRQSLGQGPEFLIYFQGTGAADDSGLPNDRFFAVRPEGSVSTLKIQRTERGDSAVYLCASSPRPATLYEQYFGPGTRLTVT.

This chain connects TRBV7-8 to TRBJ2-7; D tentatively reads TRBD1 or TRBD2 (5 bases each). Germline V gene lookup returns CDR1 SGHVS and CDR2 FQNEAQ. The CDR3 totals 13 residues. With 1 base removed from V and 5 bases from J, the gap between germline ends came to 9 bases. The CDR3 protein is CASSLGGFDEQYF. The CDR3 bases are TGTGCCAGCAGCTTAGGGGGGTTCGACGAGCAGTACTTC.

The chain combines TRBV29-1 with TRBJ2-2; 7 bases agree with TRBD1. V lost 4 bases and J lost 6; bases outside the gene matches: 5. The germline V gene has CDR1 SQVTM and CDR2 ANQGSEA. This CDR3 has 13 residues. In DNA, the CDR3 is TGCAGCGTTGGTACAGGGGATCCCGGGGAGCTGTTTTTT. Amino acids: CSVGTGDPGELFF.

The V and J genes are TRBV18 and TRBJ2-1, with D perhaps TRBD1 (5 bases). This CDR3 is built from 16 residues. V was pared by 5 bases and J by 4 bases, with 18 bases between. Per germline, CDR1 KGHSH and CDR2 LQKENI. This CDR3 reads CASSSGPDTIYNEQFF. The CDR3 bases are TGTGCCAGCTCATCGGGCCCGGACACCATATACAATGAGCAGTTCTTC.

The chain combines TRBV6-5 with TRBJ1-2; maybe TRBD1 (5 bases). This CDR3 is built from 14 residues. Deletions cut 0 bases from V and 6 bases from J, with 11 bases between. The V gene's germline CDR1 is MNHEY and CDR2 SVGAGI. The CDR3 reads CASSYSGAGDGYTF. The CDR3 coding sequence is TGTGCCAGCAGTTACTCCGGGGCGGGGGATGGCTACACCTTC.

CDR3 DNA: TGTGCCAGCGGCCGGGGGTTAGATGAGCAGTTCTTC. This sequence encodes CASGRGLDEQFF. The chain uses TRBV19 and TRBJ2-1, with D perhaps TRBD2 (6 bases). This CDR3 region has 12 residues. Trimming stripped 9 bases from V and 8 bases from J, with 14 bases between. CDR1 and CDR2 (germline): LNHDA, SQIVND (reference sequence).

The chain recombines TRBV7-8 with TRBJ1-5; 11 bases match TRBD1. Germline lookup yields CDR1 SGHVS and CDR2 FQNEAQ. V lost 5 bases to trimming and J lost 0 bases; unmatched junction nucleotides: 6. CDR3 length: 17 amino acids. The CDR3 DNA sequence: TGTGCCAGCAGCCGCGGACAGGGGGCAACTAGCAATCAGCCCCAGCATTTT. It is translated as CASSRGQGATSNQPQHF.

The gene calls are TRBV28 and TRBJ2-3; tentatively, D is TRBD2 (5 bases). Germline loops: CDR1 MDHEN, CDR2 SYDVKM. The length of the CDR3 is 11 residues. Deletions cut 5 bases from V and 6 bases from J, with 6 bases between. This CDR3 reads CASSGGDTQYF. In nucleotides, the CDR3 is TGTGCCAGCAGTGGAGGCGATACGCAGTATTTT.

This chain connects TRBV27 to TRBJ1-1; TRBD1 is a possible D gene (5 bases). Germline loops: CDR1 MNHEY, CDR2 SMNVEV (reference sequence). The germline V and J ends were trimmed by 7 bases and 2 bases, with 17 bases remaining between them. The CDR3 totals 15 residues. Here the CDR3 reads CASNPGPTVNTEAFF. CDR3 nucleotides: TGTGCCAGCAACCCGGGACCGACCGTTAACACTGAAGCTTTCTTT.

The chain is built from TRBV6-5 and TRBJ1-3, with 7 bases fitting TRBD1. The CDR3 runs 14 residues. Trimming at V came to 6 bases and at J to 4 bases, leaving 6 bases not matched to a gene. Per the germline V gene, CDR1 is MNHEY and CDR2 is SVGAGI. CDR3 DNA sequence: TGTGCCAGCAGGCTGACAGGGTCAGGAAACACCATATATTTT. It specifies CASRLTGSGNTIYF.

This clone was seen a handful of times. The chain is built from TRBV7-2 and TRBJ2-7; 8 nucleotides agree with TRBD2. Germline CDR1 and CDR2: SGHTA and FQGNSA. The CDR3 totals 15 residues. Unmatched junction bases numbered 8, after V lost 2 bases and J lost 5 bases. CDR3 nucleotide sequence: TGTGCCAGCAGCTTAATAAGCGGGAGTTCTCACGAGCAGTACTTC. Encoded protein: CASSLISGSSHEQYF.

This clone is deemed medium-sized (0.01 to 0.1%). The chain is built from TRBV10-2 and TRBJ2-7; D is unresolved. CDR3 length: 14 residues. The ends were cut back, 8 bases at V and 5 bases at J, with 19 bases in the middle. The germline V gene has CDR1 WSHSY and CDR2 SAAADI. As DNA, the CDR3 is TGCGCCAGCGCCCCAGGCAGCCTTTGGGACGAGCAGTACTTC. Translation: CASAPGSLWDEQYF.

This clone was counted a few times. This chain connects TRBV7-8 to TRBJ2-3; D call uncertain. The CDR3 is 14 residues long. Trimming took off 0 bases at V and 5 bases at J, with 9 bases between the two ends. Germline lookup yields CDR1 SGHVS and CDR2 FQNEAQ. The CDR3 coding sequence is TGTGCCAGCAGCTTAGCGAGCGTTGGAGATACGCAGTATTTT. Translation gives CASSLASVGDTQYF. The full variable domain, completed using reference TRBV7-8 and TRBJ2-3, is GAGVSQSPRYKVAKRGQDVALRCDPISGHVSLFWYQQALGQGPEFLTYFQNEAQLDKSGLPSDRFFAERPEGSVSTLKIQRTQQEDSAVYLCASSLASVGDTQYFGPGTRLTVL.

The CDR3: CAWSGGAGETQYF. The CDR3 DNA sequence: TGTGCCTGGAGCGGGGGGGCCGGGGAGACCCAGTACTTC. The chain has TRBV30 and TRBJ2-5; 8 nucleotides line up with TRBD2. CDR3 length equals 13 residues. Trimming removed 3 bases from V and 5 bases from J; junction bases left unmatched: 5. In germline, CDR1 is GTSNPN, CDR2 SVGIG (reference sequence).

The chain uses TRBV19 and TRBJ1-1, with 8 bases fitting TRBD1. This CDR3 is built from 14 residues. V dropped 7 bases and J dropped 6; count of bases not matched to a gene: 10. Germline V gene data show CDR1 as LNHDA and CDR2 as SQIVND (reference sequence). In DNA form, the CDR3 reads TGTGCCAGTACTACGGACAGGGTAGGGGCTGAAGCTTTCTTT. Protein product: CASTTDRVGAEAFF.

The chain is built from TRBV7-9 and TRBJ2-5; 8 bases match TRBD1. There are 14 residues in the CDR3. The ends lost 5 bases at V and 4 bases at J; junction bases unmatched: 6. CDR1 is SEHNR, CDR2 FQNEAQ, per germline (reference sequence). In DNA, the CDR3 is TGTGCCAGCAGCAGCGGACAGGGAGGAGAGACCCAGTACTTC. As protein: CASSSGQGGETQYF.